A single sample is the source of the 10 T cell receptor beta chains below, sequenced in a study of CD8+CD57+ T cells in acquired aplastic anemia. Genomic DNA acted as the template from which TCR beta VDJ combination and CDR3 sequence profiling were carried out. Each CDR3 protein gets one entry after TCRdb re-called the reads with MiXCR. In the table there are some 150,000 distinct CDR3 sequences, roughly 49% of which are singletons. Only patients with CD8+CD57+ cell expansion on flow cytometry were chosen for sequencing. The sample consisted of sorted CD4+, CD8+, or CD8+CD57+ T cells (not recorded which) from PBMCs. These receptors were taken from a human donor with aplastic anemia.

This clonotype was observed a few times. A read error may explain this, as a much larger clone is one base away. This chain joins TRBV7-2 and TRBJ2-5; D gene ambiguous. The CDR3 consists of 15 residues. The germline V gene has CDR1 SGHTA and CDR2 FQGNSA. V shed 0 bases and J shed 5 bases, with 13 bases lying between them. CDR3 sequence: CASSLAAQNRETQYF. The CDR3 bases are TGTGCCAGCAGCTTAGCGGCTCAGAACCGGGAGACCCAGTACTTC.

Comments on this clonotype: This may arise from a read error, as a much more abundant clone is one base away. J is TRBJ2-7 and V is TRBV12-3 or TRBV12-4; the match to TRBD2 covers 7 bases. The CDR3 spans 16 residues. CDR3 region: CASSWITGKGDYEQCF. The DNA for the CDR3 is TGTGCCAGCAGTTGGATCACAGGCAAAGGGGACTACGAGCAGTGCTTC.

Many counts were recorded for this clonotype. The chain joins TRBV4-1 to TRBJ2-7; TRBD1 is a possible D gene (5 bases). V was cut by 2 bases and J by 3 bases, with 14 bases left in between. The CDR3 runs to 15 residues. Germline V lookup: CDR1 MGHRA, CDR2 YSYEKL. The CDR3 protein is CASSQQGRGYYEQYF. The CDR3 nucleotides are TGCGCCAGCAGCCAACAGGGAAGGGGATACTACGAGCAGTACTTC.

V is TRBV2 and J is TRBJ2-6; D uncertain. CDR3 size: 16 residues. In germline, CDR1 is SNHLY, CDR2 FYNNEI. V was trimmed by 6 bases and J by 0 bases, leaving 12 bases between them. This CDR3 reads CASSPRPGSGANVLTF. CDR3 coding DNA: TGTGCCAGCAGCCCTCGACCGGGCTCTGGGGCCAACGTCCTGACTTTC.

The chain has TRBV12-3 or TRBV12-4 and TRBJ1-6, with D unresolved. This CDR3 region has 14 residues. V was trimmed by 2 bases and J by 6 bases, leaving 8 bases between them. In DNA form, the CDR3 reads TGTGCCAGCAGTTTAAGTTCGGCTAATTCACCCCTCCACTTT. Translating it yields CASSLSSANSPLHF.

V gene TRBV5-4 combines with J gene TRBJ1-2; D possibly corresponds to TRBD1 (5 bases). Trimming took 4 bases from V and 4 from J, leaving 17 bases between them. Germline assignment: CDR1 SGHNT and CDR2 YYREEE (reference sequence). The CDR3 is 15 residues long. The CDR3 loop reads CASSLEGITPYGYTF. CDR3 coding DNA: TGTGCCAGCAGCCTGGAGGGGATAACCCCCTATGGCTACACCTTC.

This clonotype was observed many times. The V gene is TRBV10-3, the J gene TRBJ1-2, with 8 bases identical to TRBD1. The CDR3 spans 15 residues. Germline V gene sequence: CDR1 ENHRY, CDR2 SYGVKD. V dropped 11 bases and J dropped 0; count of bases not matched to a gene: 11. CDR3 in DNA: TGTGCCCCCGGTCCCGGACAGGGACCTAACTATGGCTACACCTTC. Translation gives CAPGPGQGPNYGYTF.

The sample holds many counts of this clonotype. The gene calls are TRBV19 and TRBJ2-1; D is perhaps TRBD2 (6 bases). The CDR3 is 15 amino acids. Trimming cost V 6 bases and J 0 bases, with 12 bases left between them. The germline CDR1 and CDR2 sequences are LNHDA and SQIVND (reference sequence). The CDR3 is CASSFGTPSYNEQFF. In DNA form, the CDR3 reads TGTGCCAGTAGCTTCGGGACTCCCTCCTACAATGAGCAGTTCTTC.

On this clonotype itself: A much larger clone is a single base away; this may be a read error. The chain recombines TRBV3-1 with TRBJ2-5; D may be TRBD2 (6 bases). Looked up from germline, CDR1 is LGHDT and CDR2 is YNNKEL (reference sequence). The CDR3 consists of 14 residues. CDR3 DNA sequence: TGTTCCAGCAGGGCGGGACGTACCCAAGAGACCCAGTACTTC. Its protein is CSSRAGRTQETQYF.

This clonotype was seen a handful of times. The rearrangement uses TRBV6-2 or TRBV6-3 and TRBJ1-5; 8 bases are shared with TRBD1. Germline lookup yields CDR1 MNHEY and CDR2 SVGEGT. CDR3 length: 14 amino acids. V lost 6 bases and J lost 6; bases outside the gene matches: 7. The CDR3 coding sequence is TGTGCCAGCAGAGGGCAGGGGGCAAGTCAGCCCCAGCATTTT. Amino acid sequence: CASRGQGASQPQHF.